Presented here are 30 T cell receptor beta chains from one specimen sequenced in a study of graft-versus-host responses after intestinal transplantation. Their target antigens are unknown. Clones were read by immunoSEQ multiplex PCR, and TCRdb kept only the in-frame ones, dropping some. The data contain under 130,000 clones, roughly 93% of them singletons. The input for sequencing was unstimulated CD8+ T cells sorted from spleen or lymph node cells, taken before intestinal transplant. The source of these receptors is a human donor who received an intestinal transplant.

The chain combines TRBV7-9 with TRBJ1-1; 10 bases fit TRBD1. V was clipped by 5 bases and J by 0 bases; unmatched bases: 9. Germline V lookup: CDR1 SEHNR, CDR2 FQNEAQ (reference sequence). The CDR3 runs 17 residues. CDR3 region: CASSTQGQGGLNTEAFF. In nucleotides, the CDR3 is TGTGCCAGCAGCACCCAAGGACAGGGGGGGTTGAACACTGAAGCTTTCTTT.

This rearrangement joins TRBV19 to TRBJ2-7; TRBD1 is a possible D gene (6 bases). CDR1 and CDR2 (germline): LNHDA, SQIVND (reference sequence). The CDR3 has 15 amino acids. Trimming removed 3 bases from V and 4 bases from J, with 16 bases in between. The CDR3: CASSIASSGAYEQYF. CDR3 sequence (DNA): TGTGCCAGTAGTATTGCTTCGTCAGGGGCTTACGAGCAGTACTTC.

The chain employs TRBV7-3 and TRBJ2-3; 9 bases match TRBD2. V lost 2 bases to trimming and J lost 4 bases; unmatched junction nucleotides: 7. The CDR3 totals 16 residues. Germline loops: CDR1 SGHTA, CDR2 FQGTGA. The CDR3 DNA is TGTGCCAGCAGCTTATACGAGCGCGGGGGGGCAGATACGCAGTATTTT. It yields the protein CASSLYERGGADTQYF.

CDR3 in DNA: TGTGCCAGCAGTCTTCGGACAGGGGCCTACGAGCAGTACTTC. The encoded protein is CASSLRTGAYEQYF. The V gene is TRBV27, the J gene TRBJ2-7; TRBD1 agrees at 9 bases. Unmatched junction bases numbered 4, after V lost 5 bases and J lost 2 bases. The CDR3 runs to 14 residues. The V gene's germline CDR1 is MNHEY and CDR2 SMNVEV (reference sequence).

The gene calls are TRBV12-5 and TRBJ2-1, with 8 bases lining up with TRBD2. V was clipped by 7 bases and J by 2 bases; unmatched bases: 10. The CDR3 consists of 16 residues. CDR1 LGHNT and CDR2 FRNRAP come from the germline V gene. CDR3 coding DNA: TGTGCTAGTGCCCTACCTTTAGCGGGGACCTACAATGAGCAGTTCTTC. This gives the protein CASALPLAGTYNEQFF.

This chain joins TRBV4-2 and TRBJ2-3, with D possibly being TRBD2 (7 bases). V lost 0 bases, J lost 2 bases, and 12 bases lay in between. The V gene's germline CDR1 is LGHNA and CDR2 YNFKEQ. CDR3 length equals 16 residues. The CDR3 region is CASSQENGGPTDTQYF. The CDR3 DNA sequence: TGTGCCAGCAGCCAAGAAAACGGGGGGCCCACAGATACGCAGTATTTT.

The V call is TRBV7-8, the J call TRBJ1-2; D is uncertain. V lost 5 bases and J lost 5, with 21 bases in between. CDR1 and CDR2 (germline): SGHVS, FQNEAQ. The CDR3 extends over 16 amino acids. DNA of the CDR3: TGTGCCAGCAGCCTCGACATCCCAGTTCCATCTTATGGCTACACCTTC. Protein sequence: CASSLDIPVPSYGYTF. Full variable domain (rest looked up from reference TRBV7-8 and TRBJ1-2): GAGVSQSPRYKVAKRGQDVALRCDPISGHVSLFWYQQALGQGPEFLTYFQNEAQLDKSGLPSDRFFAERPEGSVSTLKIQRTQQEDSAVYLCASSLDIPVPSYGYTFGSGTRLTVV.

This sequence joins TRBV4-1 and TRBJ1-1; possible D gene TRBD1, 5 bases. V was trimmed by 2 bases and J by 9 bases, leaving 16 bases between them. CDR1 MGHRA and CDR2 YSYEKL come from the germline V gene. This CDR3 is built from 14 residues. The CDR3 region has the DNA TGCGCCAGCAGCCAAACCCCGGAGGGGTACAAAGCTTTCTTT. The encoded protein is CASSQTPEGYKAFF.

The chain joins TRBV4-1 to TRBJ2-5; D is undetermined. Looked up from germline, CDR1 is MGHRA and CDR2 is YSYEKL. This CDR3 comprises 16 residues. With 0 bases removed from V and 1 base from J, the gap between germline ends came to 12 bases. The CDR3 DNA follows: TGCGCCAGCAGCCAAGATCCCCCTGGTCCCCAAGAGACCCAGTACTTC. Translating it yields CASSQDPPGPQETQYF.

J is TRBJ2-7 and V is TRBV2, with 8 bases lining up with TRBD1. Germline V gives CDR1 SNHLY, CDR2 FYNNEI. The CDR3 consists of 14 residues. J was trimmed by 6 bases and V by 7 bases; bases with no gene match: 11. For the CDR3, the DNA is TGTGCCAGCATGGGACAGGTCCCATTTCGCGAGCAGTACTTC. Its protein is CASMGQVPFREQYF.

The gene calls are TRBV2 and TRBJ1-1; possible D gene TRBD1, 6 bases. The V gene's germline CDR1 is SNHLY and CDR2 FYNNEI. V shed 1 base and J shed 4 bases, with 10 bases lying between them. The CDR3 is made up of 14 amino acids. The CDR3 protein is CASSEGGGVTEAFF. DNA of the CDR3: TGTGCCAGCAGTGAAGGAGGGGGAGTCACTGAAGCTTTCTTT.

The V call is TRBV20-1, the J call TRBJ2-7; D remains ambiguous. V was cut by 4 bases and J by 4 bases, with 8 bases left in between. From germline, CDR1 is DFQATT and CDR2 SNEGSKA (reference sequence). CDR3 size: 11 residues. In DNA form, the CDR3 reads TGCAGTGCTATTTTGGGATACGAGCAGTACTTC. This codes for CSAILGYEQYF.

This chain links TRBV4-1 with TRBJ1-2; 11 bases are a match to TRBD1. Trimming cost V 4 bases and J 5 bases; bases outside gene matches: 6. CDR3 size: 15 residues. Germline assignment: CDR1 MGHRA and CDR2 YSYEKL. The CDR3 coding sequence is TGCGCCAGCAGCCGGGGACAGGGGGATCGATATGGCTACACCTTC. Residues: CASSRGQGDRYGYTF.

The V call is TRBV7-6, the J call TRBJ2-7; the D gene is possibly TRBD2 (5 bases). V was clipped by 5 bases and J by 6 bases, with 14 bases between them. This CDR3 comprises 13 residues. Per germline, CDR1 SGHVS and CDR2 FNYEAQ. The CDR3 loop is CASSPGVEGEQYF. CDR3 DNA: TGTGCCAGCAGCCCCGGGGTCGAGGGCGAGCAGTACTTC.

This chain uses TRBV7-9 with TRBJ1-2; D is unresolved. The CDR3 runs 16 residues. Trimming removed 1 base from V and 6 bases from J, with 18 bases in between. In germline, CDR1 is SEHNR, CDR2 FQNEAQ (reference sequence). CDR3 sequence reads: CASSLGVGEGLNGYTF. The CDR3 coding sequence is TGTGCCAGCAGCTTAGGAGTGGGAGAGGGTCTGAATGGCTACACCTTC.

The CDR3 spells CASSLVRELKPTNQPQHF. The CDR3 DNA is TGTGCCAGCAGCTTAGTCAGAGAGTTAAAGCCCACCAATCAGCCCCAGCATTTT. The V call is TRBV11-3, the J call TRBJ1-5; D call uncertain. V lost 1 base, J lost 3 bases, and 19 bases lay in between. Germline assignment: CDR1 SGHNT and CDR2 YENEEA. This CDR3 contains 18 residues.

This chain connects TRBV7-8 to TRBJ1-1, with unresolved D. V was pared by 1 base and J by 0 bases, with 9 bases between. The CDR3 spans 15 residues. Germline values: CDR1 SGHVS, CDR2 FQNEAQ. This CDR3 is CASSLGVALNTEAFF. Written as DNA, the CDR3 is TGTGCCAGCAGCTTAGGGGTGGCCCTGAACACTGAAGCTTTCTTT.

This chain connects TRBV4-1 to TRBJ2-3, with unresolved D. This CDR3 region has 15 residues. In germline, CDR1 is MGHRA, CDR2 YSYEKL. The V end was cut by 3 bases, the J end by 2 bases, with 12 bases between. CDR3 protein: CASSQSWESTDTQYF. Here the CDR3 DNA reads TGCGCCAGCAGCCAGTCGTGGGAATCCACAGATACGCAGTATTTT.

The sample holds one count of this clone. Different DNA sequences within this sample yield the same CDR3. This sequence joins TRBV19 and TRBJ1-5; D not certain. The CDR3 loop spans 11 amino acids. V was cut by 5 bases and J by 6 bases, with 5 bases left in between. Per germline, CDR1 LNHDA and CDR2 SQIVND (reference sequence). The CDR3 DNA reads TGTGCCAGTAGTTTGGGTCAGCCCCAGCATTTT. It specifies CASSLGQPQHF. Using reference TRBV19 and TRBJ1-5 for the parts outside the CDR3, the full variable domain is DGGITQSPKYLFRKEGQNVTLSCEQNLNHDAMYWYRQDPGQGLRLIYYSQIVNDFQKGDIAEGYSVSREKKESFPLTVTSAQKNPTAFYLCASSLGQPQHFGDGTRLSIL.

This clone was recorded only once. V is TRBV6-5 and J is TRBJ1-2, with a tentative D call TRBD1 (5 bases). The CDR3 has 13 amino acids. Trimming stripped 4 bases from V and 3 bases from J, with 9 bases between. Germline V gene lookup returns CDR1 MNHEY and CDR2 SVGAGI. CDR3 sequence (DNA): TGTGCCAGCAGTTTTCCGGGGGACTATGGCTACACCTTC. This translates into CASSFPGDYGYTF.

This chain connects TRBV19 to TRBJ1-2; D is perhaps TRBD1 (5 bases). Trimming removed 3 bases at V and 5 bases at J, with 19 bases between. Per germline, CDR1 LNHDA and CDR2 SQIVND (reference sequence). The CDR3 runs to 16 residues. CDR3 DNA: TGTGCCAGTAGTATGCCGGCGGCAGGGTGGGAATATGGCTACACCTTC. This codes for CASSMPAAGWEYGYTF.

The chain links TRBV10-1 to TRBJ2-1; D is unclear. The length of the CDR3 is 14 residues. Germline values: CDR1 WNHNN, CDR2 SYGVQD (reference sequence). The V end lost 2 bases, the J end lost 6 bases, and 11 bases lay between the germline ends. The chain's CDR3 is CASSETLGGNEQFF. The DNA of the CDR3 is TGCGCCAGCAGTGAGACGTTGGGCGGCAATGAGCAGTTCTTC.

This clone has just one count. The CDR3 DNA is TGTGCCAGCAGCTTATCAGCTAGCGGCTACGAGCAGTACTTC. This sequence encodes CASSLSASGYEQYF. The chain employs TRBV11-2 and TRBJ2-7; the match to TRBD2 covers 7 bases. From germline, CDR1 is SGHAT and CDR2 FQNNGV. The CDR3 extends over 14 amino acids. V was clipped by 2 bases and J by 3 bases; unmatched bases: 4.

CDR3 sequence reads: CASSQSNRQPYEQYF. The CDR3 DNA is TGCGCCAGCAGCCAAAGCAATCGACAGCCCTACGAGCAGTACTTC. This chain joins TRBV4-1 and TRBJ2-7; D may be TRBD1 (5 bases). Trimming took 2 bases from V and 2 from J, leaving 13 bases between them. Germline V gene sequence: CDR1 MGHRA, CDR2 YSYEKL. CDR3 length: 15 amino acids.

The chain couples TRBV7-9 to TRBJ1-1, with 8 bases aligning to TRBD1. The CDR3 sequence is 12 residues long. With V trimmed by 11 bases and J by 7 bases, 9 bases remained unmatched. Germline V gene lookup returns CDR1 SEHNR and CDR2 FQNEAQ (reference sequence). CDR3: CAVQGALYEAFF. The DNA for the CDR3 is TGTGCCGTTCAGGGGGCTCTGTATGAAGCTTTCTTT.

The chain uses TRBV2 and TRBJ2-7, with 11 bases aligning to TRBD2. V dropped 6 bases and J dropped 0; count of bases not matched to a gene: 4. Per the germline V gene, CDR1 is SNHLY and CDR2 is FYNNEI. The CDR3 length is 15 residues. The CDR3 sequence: CASRVTSGTSYEQYF. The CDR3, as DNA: TGTGCCAGCAGAGTGACTAGCGGGACCTCCTACGAGCAGTACTTC.

The CDR3 region is CAWGHSYEQYF. The DNA for the CDR3 is TGTGCCTGGGGGCACTCCTACGAGCAGTACTTC. The genes are TRBV30 and TRBJ2-7; D remains ambiguous. This CDR3 contains 11 residues. V shed 5 bases and J shed 0 bases, with 5 bases lying between them. The germline V gene has CDR1 GTSNPN and CDR2 SVGIG (reference sequence).

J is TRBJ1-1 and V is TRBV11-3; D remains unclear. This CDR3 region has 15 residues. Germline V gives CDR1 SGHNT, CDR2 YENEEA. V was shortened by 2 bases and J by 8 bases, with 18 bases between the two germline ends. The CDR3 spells CASSLNRIPNPEAFF. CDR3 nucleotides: TGTGCCAGCAGCTTAAATAGGATCCCGAACCCAGAAGCTTTCTTT.

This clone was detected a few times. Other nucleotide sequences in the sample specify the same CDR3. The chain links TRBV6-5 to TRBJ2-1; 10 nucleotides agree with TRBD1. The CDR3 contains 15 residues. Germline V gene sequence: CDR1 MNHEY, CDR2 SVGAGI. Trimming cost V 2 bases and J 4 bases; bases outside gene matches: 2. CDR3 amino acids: CASSYGTGDYNEQFF. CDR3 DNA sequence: TGTGCCAGCAGTTACGGGACAGGGGATTACAATGAGCAGTTCTTC.

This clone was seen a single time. The CDR3 DNA reads as TGTGCCAGCAGTCCCACAGGGGGCGCCCGCTATGGCTACACCTTC. As protein: CASSPTGGARYGYTF. The chain is built from TRBV5-4 and TRBJ1-2; 9 nucleotides agree with TRBD1. The V segment lost 5 bases and the J segment 4 bases; nucleotides outside the gene matches: 9. Germline V gene sequence: CDR1 SGHNT, CDR2 YYREEE (reference sequence). The CDR3 length is 15 residues.